A selection of T cell receptor beta chains follows, all from one sample in a study of blood T cell repertoires in COVID-19. Measured with immunoSEQ multiplex PCR; TCRdb has only the in-frame clones, and not every one. The sample lists around 170,000 clones, approximately 91% seen once, with nearly 0.55% in the top ten. Sequences were obtained from peripheral blood. The source of these receptors is a man aged 50-60 years with acute or convalescent COVID-19. Both conserved end residues are part of each CDR3. A D gene is named only where the DNA matches it firmly. Part of the rows lack a size; the others show once, few, many or a class for expanded clones.

j_call,v_call,clone_size,d_call,cdr3_nt,cdr3_aa
TRBJ2-2,TRBV10-1,.,TRBD1,TGCGCCAGCAGTGGACAGGGTCCGAACACCGGGGAGCTGTTTTTT,CASSGQGPNTGELFF
TRBJ1-2,TRBV6-5,few,.,TGTGCCAGCAGTTACGCACAGGGATATGGCTACACCTTC,CASSYAQGYGYTF
TRBJ2-3,TRBV28,.,TRBD2,TGTGCCAGCCCCTCCGGGAGGGGGAGCACAGATACGCAGTATTTT,CASPSGRGSTDTQYF
TRBJ1-3,TRBV6-6,.,.,TGTGCCAGCCAAGACACAAACTCTGGAAACACCATATATTTT,CASQDTNSGNTIYF
TRBJ1-2,TRBV5-4,.,.,TGTGCCAGCAGCTTGGTGGGCAGGGGTTATGGCTACACCTTC,CASSLVGRGYGYTF
TRBJ1-6,TRBV7-8,.,.,TGTGCCAGCAGCTTATCCGGCAGGGGCAATTCACCCCTCCACTTT,CASSLSGRGNSPLHF
TRBJ2-1,TRBV19,once,TRBD2,TGTGCCAGTAGTATATTGGCGGGGGGACCAAATGAGCAGTTCTTC,CASSILAGGPNEQFF
TRBJ1-3,TRBV28,.,.,TGTGCCAGCACCGAAGGGGGTTTTGCTGGAAACACCATATATTTT,CASTEGGFAGNTIYF
TRBJ1-2,TRBV3-1/TRBV3-2,once,TRBD1,TGTGCCAGCAGCCAAGGAGGGGGCGACTATGGCTACACCTTC,CASSQGGGDYGYTF
TRBJ1-2,TRBV7-2,.,.,TGTGCCAGCAGCTTAGTGGGCCAGGCTTTTGATGGCTACACCTTC,CASSLVGQAFDGYTF
TRBJ2-1,TRBV10-1,.,TRBD2,TGCGCCAGCAGTGAAAGGCTGGGGAGGGTCTATGAGCAGTTCTTC,CASSERLGRVYEQFF
TRBJ2-7,TRBV19,once,TRBD2,TGTGCCAGTAGTGGCTCAGCGGGAGGATCCTACGAGCAGTACTTC,CASSGSAGGSYEQYF
TRBJ2-2,TRBV11-2,once,.,TGTGCCAGCAGCCCGGTGAACGGCGGCGGGGAGCTGTTTTTT,CASSPVNGGGELFF
TRBJ1-4,TRBV27,.,.,TGTGCCAGCTCGTCTAGCAATAATGAAAAACTGTTTTTT,CASSSSNNEKLFF
TRBJ2-7,TRBV27,.,.,TGTGCCAGCAGTTTATCCCGGGGAAACGAGCAGTACTTC,CASSLSRGNEQYF
TRBJ1-1,TRBV7-6,.,TRBD1,TGTGCCAGCAGCTTAGTAGGACAGGGACTGTTGAACACTGAAGCTTTCTTT,CASSLVGQGLLNTEAFF
TRBJ2-4,TRBV5-5,.,TRBD2,TGTGCCAGCAGCTCCGCCAGCGGGAGCAGACAAAACATTCAGTACTTC,CASSSASGSRQNIQYF
TRBJ2-7,TRBV27,.,TRBD2,TGTGCCAGCAGTTCAGTGTCTAGCGGGAGGCTGCACGAGCAGTACTTC,CASSSVSSGRLHEQYF
TRBJ2-5,TRBV29-1,.,.,TGCAGCGTTGACACGCCGTGGGGCGTCGGGACCCAGTACTTC,CSVDTPWGVGTQYF
TRBJ2-7,TRBV4-1,.,TRBD2,TGCGCCAGCAGCCTCAGCGGGAGGGCCTACGAGCAGTACTTC,CASSLSGRAYEQYF
TRBJ1-1,TRBV18,.,.,TGTGCCAGCTCACCAGGGCAGTGGAACACTGAAGCTTTCTTT,CASSPGQWNTEAFF
TRBJ2-3,TRBV12-5,once,TRBD2,TGTGCTAGTGCTTTGACAGGGCTTCGACTAGCGGGAGTTGGAGATACGCAGTATTTT,CASALTGLRLAGVGDTQYF
TRBJ2-3,TRBV2,.,TRBD2,TGTGCCACCTCTAGGCTAGCGGGGGGGGGAGATACGCAGTATTTT,CATSRLAGGGDTQYF
TRBJ2-2,TRBV3-1/TRBV3-2,.,TRBD2,TGTGCCAGCAGCCAAGATCGTAGGGGGACTAGCGGGAGTAGGGGCACCGGGGAGCTGTTTTTT,CASSQDRRGTSGSRGTGELFF
TRBJ1-5,TRBV5-6,few,.,TGTGCCAGCAGCTCCACAAATCAGCCCCAGCATTTT,CASSSTNQPQHF
TRBJ1-3,TRBV6-1,.,.,TGTGCCAGCAGTGACCGGCCAGGAGGGTCTGGAAACACCATATATTTT,CASSDRPGGSGNTIYF
TRBJ2-1,TRBV27,.,.,TGTGCCAGCAGTTTATCCCCGAGCTCCTACAATGAGCAGTTCTTC,CASSLSPSSYNEQFF
TRBJ2-3,TRBV27,.,TRBD2,TGTGCCAGCAGAGAGGGGACTAGCGCTTACGAGGGGACAGATACGCAGTATTTT,CASREGTSAYEGTDTQYF
TRBJ2-2,TRBV10-3,few,TRBD2,TGTGCCATCAGTGGGACTAGCGCGACCGGGGAGCTGTTTTTT,CAISGTSATGELFF
TRBJ2-1,TRBV12-3/TRBV12-4,.,.,TGTGCCAGCAGTTCCTACAGTGAGCAGTTCTTC,CASSSYSEQFF
TRBJ2-1,TRBV18,once,TRBD2,TGTGCCAGCTCACCACTCGCGGGAGCCTTTAATGAGCAGTTCTTC,CASSPLAGAFNEQFF
TRBJ1-1,TRBV3-1/TRBV3-2,.,TRBD1,TGTGCCAGCAGCCAGTGGGACAGGGCTAACACTGAAGCTTTCTTT,CASSQWDRANTEAFF
TRBJ1-3,TRBV9,.,.,TGTGCCAGCAGCGTAACATCAGGGGTCCTGCAATCTGGAAACACCATATATTTT,CASSVTSGVLQSGNTIYF
TRBJ1-5,TRBV28,.,.,TGTGCCAGCAGCCCCGAGCTTCAGCCCCAGCATTTT,CASSPELQPQHF
TRBJ1-5,TRBV4-1,.,TRBD1,TGCGCCAGCAGCCAGGAGATGGGACAGGGGAATCGGGCCCAGCATTTT,CASSQEMGQGNRAQHF
TRBJ2-3,TRBV7-6,.,TRBD2,TGTGCCAGCAGGGGGGGGTCACACACAGATACGCAGTATTTT,CASRGGSHTDTQYF